This T cell receptor (beta chain) was documented in a study of blood T cells in healthy people across ages. The second PCR ran roughly 6 to 12 cycles with a sample-barcoded 5' primer and J-beta primers. MiXCR was run by TCRdb on the 5' RACE reads, yielding one entry per CDR3 protein. The sample records 590,000 or so distinct CDR3 sequences, about 30% being singletons. To note about this clonotype: One end of the junction varies from germline; a read error may be responsible.

This TCR was sampled from a woman of 80 years or more in good health. What was sequenced was blood.

The CDR3 loop is CSTRDQGRGWETQFF. CDR3 nucleotides: TGCAGTACTAGAGATCAGGGTCGGGGCTGGGAGACCCAGTTCTTC. The chain couples TRBV20-1 to TRBJ2-1; tentatively, D is TRBD1 or TRBD2 (5 bases each). The CDR3 runs 15 residues. Looked up from germline, CDR1 is DFQATT and CDR2 is SNEGSKA (reference sequence).